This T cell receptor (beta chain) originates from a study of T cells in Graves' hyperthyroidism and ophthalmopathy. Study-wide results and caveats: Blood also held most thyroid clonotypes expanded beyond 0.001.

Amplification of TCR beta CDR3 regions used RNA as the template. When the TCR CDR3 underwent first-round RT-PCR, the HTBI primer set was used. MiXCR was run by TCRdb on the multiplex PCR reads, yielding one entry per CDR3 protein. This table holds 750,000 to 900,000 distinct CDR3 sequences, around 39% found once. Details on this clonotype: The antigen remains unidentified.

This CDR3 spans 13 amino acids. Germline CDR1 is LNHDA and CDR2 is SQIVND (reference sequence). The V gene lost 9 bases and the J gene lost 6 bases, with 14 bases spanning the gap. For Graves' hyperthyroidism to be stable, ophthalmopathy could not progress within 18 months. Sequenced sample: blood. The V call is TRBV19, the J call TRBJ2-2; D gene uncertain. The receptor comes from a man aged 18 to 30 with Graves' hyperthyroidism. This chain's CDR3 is CASSPVDAGELFF. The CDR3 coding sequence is TGTGCCAGCAGCCCAGTAGACGCCGGGGAGCTGTTTTTT.